Below, 30 T cell receptor beta chains from the same sample are listed, as sequenced in a study of OX40 agonist ivuxolimab in advanced cancers. The assay was immunoSEQ multiplex PCR, and TCRdb's table has in-frame clones only and misses some. The data hold 65,000 to 95,000 clones, with around 92% observed a single time. Source: CD4+ or CD8+ T cells sorted from blood, taken in a trial of the OX40 agonist ivuxolimab. The receptors stem from an adult with an advanced solid tumor such as melanoma, head and neck, liver or kidney cancer.

The J gene is TRBJ2-3, the V gene TRBV30; D gene uncertain. The germline V gene encodes CDR1 GTSNPN and CDR2 SVGIG (reference sequence). The CDR3 is made up of 13 amino acids. The V and J ends lost 7 bases and 0 bases respectively, with 11 bases between them. The CDR3 DNA reads TGTGCCTCCCTGGCCTCTAGCACAGATACGCAGTATTTT. Its translation is CASLASSTDTQYF.

This chain joins TRBV5-4 and TRBJ2-5, with D uncertain. CDR1 SGHNT and CDR2 YYREEE come from the germline V gene (reference sequence). CDR3 size: 15 residues. Trimming left V 4 bases short and J 4 bases short, with 17 bases between. CDR3 bases: TGTGCCAGCAGCCCAACGACAAATCCAGTAGAGACCCAGTACTTC. Its protein product is CASSPTTNPVETQYF.

The chain links TRBV28 to TRBJ1-5; no clear D gene. CDR1 is MDHEN, CDR2 SYDVKM, per germline. V was shortened by 7 bases and J by 0 bases, with 13 bases between the two germline ends. CDR3 length: 15 residues. The CDR3 region is CASKQFSLSNQPQHF. The CDR3 DNA reads as TGTGCCAGCAAGCAGTTCAGCCTTAGCAATCAGCCCCAGCATTTT.

The V call is TRBV7-2, the J call TRBJ2-7; D uncertain. Per the germline V gene, CDR1 is SGHTA and CDR2 is FQGNSA. The CDR3 consists of 14 residues. Trimming took 3 bases from V and 0 from J, leaving 9 bases between them. DNA for the CDR3: TGTGCCAGCAGCTTCGACGGGTTCTCCTACGAGCAGTACTTC. Translating gives CASSFDGFSYEQYF.

The gene calls are TRBV5-1 and TRBJ2-1; 12 bases line up with TRBD2. Germline CDR1 SGHRS, CDR2 YFSETQ. V gave up 5 bases and J gave up 8 bases; unmatched junction bases: 2. This CDR3 is built from 13 residues. The CDR3 region is CASRLAGGDEQFF. The CDR3 bases are TGCGCCAGCAGACTAGCGGGAGGCGATGAGCAGTTCTTC.

V usage is TRBV9 and J usage is TRBJ1-2; D ambiguous. The V and J ends lost 3 bases and 4 bases respectively, with 13 bases between them. This CDR3 comprises 14 residues. Germline CDR1 is SGDLS and CDR2 is YYNGEE. The chain's CDR3 is CASSAPAAPYGYTF. As DNA, the CDR3 is TGTGCCAGCAGCGCCCCGGCGGCGCCCTATGGCTACACCTTC.

The sample holds one count of this clone. This chain connects TRBV6-6 to TRBJ1-1, with 7 bases that match TRBD1. CDR1 and CDR2 (germline): MNHNY, SVGAGI (reference sequence). CDR3 length equals 14 residues. V trimming: 7 bases; J trimming: 7 bases; junction bases outside the gene matches: 12. The CDR3 region has the DNA TGTGCCAGCACTCTAGACAGGGACGTCGGTGAAGCTTTCTTT. Translation: CASTLDRDVGEAFF.

The J gene is TRBJ2-1, the V gene TRBV18, with 7 bases aligning to TRBD2. The CDR3 is 12 amino acids. The germline V gene encodes CDR1 KGHSH and CDR2 LQKENI. Trimming removed 4 bases from V and 10 bases from J; junction bases left unmatched: 4. The CDR3 sequence: CASSQRGGEQFF. The CDR3 nucleotides are TGTGCCAGCTCACAACGGGGAGGGGAGCAGTTCTTC. Drawing the rest from reference TRBV18 and TRBJ2-1, the complete variable domain is NAGVMQNPRHLVRRRGQEARLRCSPMKGHSHVYWYRQLPEEGLKFMVYLQKENIIDESGMPKERFSAEFPKEGPSILRIQQVVRGDSAAYFCASSQRGGEQFFGPGTRLTVL.

The chain has TRBV7-2 and TRBJ2-1; no reliable D call. This CDR3 has 14 residues. Trimming shortened V by 8 bases and J by 1 base, and 12 bases separated the two germline ends. Germline V gene lookup returns CDR1 SGHTA and CDR2 FQGNSA. CDR3 amino acids: CASGPSQSYNEQFF. The CDR3 DNA sequence: TGTGCCAGCGGGCCTAGTCAGTCCTACAATGAGCAGTTCTTC.

The rearrangement joins TRBV5-4 to TRBJ2-5; weak D call: TRBD2 (6 bases). The CDR3 sequence is 16 residues long. Germline V CDR1 and CDR2: SGHNT, YYREEE (reference sequence). Trimming removed 2 bases from V and 4 bases from J, with 18 bases in between. The CDR3: CASSFSVAEPRETQYF. The CDR3 DNA sequence: TGTGCCAGCAGCTTTTCGGTAGCGGAACCAAGAGAGACCCAGTACTTC.

J is TRBJ1-3 and V is TRBV27; D is perhaps TRBD1 (6 bases). In germline, CDR1 is MNHEY, CDR2 SMNVEV (reference sequence). V shed 6 bases and J shed 0 bases, with 15 bases lying between them. The CDR3 covers 16 residues. The CDR3 DNA follows: TGTGCCAGCAGCCTAGACGGGACACTCTCTGGAAACACCATATATTTT. It translates to CASSLDGTLSGNTIYF.

The chain uses TRBV5-4 and TRBJ2-7; D tentatively reads TRBD1 or TRBD2 (5 bases each). Trimming shortened V by 4 bases and J by 0 bases, and 17 bases separated the two germline ends. This CDR3 has 16 residues. Germline loops: CDR1 SGHNT, CDR2 YYREEE (reference sequence). CDR3 DNA sequence: TGTGCCAGCAGCCAGGGTTGGAGGCAGAGCTCCTACGAGCAGTACTTC. This codes for CASSQGWRQSSYEQYF.

The chain links TRBV5-1 to TRBJ1-1; 10 bases line up with TRBD1. Germline V gene lookup returns CDR1 SGHRS and CDR2 YFSETQ. The CDR3 consists of 15 residues. V shed 0 bases, J shed 7 bases, and the junction held 6 bases outside the gene matches. CDR3 residues: CASSLGQGATDEAFF. CDR3 DNA: TGCGCCAGCAGCTTGGGACAGGGGGCGACGGATGAAGCTTTCTTT.

J is TRBJ1-1 and V is TRBV5-1, with 8 bases that match TRBD1. V gave up 1 base and J gave up 2 bases; unmatched junction bases: 1. In germline, CDR1 is SGHRS, CDR2 YFSETQ. The length of the CDR3 is 14 residues. The CDR3 DNA reads TGCGCCAGCAGCTTGCAGGGGGCAAACACTGAAGCTTTCTTT. This codes for CASSLQGANTEAFF.

The chain combines TRBV7-2 with TRBJ1-5; D not resolved. There are 14 residues in the CDR3. The germline V and J ends were trimmed by 4 bases and 4 bases, with 11 bases remaining between them. CDR1 is SGHTA and CDR2 is FQGNSA in the germline V gene. The CDR3 spells CASSSTGGNQPQHF. DNA of the CDR3: TGTGCCAGCAGCTCAACCGGTGGAAATCAGCCCCAGCATTTT.

The rearrangement joins TRBV11-3 to TRBJ2-1; no firm D call. V was shortened by 5 bases and J by 0 bases, with 17 bases between the two germline ends. The CDR3 has 17 residues. Germline V CDR1 and CDR2: SGHNT, YENEEA. CDR3 residues: CASSPPAALNSYNEQFF. CDR3 nucleotide sequence: TGTGCCAGCAGCCCCCCAGCTGCGTTGAACTCCTACAATGAGCAGTTCTTC.

The chain combines TRBV29-1 with TRBJ2-1; a possible D gene is TRBD1 (5 bases). CDR1 SQVTM and CDR2 ANQGSEA come from the germline V gene. This CDR3 is built from 13 residues. V was pared by 6 bases and J by 2 bases, with 11 bases between. The CDR3 nucleotides are TGCAGCGTAAGCAGGGCGGCCTACAATGAGCAGTTCTTC. Translated, it gives CSVSRAAYNEQFF.

This chain uses TRBV7-5 with TRBJ1-4. TRBV7-5 is recorded as a pseudogene. The CDR3 extends over 14 amino acids. Here the CDR3 reads CARSPWESNEKLFF. The CDR3 DNA sequence: TGTGCCAGAAGCCCCTGGGAGAGTAATGAAAAACTGTTTTTT.

The rearrangement uses TRBV27 and TRBJ2-1, with 7 bases that match TRBD1. Germline CDR1 reads MNHEY; CDR2 reads SMNVEV (reference sequence). Unmatched junction bases numbered 2, after V lost 6 bases and J lost 0 bases. The CDR3 has 14 residues. The CDR3 bases are TGTGCCAGCAGGGGGACAGCCTCCTACAATGAGCAGTTCTTC. Amino acids: CASRGTASYNEQFF.

About this clone itself: Relative to the germline gene, one junction end is altered; a read error may explain this. The chain joins TRBV6-6 to TRBJ2-1; TRBD2 matches at 7 bases. The CDR3 covers 14 residues. Germline CDR1 and CDR2: MNHNY and SVGAGI (reference sequence). The CDR3 DNA follows: TGCGGCACTAGCGACCTTACGGGCTACAATGAGCAGTTCTTC. It is translated as CGTSDLTGYNEQFF.

This chain uses TRBV9 with TRBJ2-1; D might be TRBD1 (6 bases). This CDR3 is built from 14 residues. Germline CDR1 reads SGDLS; CDR2 reads YYNGEE. Trimming removed 0 bases at V and 11 bases at J, with 15 bases between. The CDR3 is CASSVAWTASQQFF. As DNA, the CDR3 is TGTGCCAGCAGCGTAGCTTGGACAGCTTCCCAGCAGTTCTTC. Full variable domain (outside the CDR3, taken from reference TRBV9 and TRBJ2-1): DSGVTQTPKHLITATGQRVTLRCSPRSGDLSVYWYQQSLDQGLQFLIQYYNGEERAKGNILERFSAQQFPDLHSELNLSSLELGDSALYFCASSVAWTASQQFFGPGTRLTVL.

The chain carries TRBV6-1 and TRBJ2-3; 13 positions match TRBD2. This CDR3 spans 15 amino acids. Germline loops: CDR1 MNHNS, CDR2 SASEGT. V lost 7 bases and J lost 4; bases outside the gene matches: 5. For the CDR3, the DNA is TGTGCCAGCATAGGGACTAGCGGGACGGCAGATACGCAGTATTTT. Translation: CASIGTSGTADTQYF.

The chain combines TRBV19 with TRBJ2-7; D is tentatively TRBD1 or TRBD2 (5 bases each). CDR1 LNHDA and CDR2 SQIVND come from the germline V gene (reference sequence). With 4 bases removed from V and 1 base from J, the gap between germline ends came to 8 bases. The CDR3 has 13 amino acids. The CDR3 is CASSNGGSYEQYF. As DNA, the CDR3 is TGTGCCAGTAGTAATGGGGGTTCCTACGAGCAGTACTTC.

About this clone: At one of its ends the junction is not consistent with the germline gene, which may arise from a read error. The chain has TRBV7-7 and TRBJ2-7; D gene unclear. Germline lookup yields CDR1 SSHAT and CDR2 FNYEAQ (reference sequence). The CDR3 length is 13 residues. The CDR3 bases are TGTGCTAGCAGCTTAGATTGGGTCTCTGAGCAGTACTTC. Encoded protein: CASSLDWVSEQYF. Looking up the rest from reference TRBV7-7 and TRBJ2-7 gives the full variable domain: GAGVSQSPRYKVTKRGQDVTLRCDPISSHATLYWYQQALGQGPEFLTYFNYEAQPDKSGLPSDRFSAERPEGSISTLTIQRTEQRDSAMYRCASSLDWVSEQYFGPGTRLTVT.

J is TRBJ1-5 and V is TRBV6-5, with TRBD1 identical over 10 bases. Germline CDR1 is MNHEY and CDR2 is SVGAGI. V shed 5 bases, J shed 4 bases, and the junction held 5 bases outside the gene matches. The CDR3 is 15 residues long. The CDR3 spells CASSLTGGENQPQHF. The CDR3 DNA follows: TGTGCCAGCAGTCTGACAGGGGGCGAGAATCAGCCCCAGCATTTT.

This clone occurred once. The rearrangement uses TRBV5-5 and TRBJ2-5; TRBD1 agrees at 9 bases. The CDR3 covers 16 residues. Germline-derived CDR1 and CDR2 are SGHKS and YYEKEE (reference sequence). V lost 0 bases to trimming and J lost 4 bases; unmatched junction nucleotides: 7. For the CDR3, the DNA is TGTGCCAGCAGCTTGGGGCTCGGGACAGGGAGAGAGACCCAGTACTTC. Residues: CASSLGLGTGRETQYF.

The chain uses TRBV5-1 and TRBJ1-3; no clear D. V was clipped by 5 bases and J by 0 bases, with 12 bases between them. Germline CDR1 reads SGHRS; CDR2 reads YFSETQ. The CDR3 sequence is 15 residues long. The CDR3 nucleotides are TGCGCCAGCAGTTACGGACGGAGCTCTGGAAACACCATATATTTT. Translated, it gives CASSYGRSSGNTIYF.

The chain has TRBV5-8 and TRBJ1-4; 8 nucleotides line up with TRBD1. CDR3 length: 14 residues. From germline, CDR1 is SGHTS and CDR2 YDEGEE. Trimming cost V 4 bases and J 8 bases; bases outside gene matches: 7. The CDR3 region has the DNA TGTGCCAGCAGCCTCGGACAGGGAAGAGAAAAACTGTTTTTT. Residues: CASSLGQGREKLFF. Full variable domain (outside the CDR3, taken from reference TRBV5-8 and TRBJ1-4): EAGVTQSPTHLIKTRGQQATLRCSPISGHTSVYWYQQALGLGLQFLLWYDEGEERNRGNFPPRFSGRQFPNYSSELNVNALELEDSALYLCASSLGQGREKLFFGSGTQLSVL.

In its sample, this clone was seen a few times. The V call is TRBV13, the J call TRBJ2-1; 7 bases align to TRBD2. Unmatched junction bases numbered 8, after V lost 1 base and J lost 2 bases. Looked up from germline, CDR1 is PRHDT and CDR2 is FYEKMQ (reference sequence). The CDR3 sequence is 17 residues long. The chain's CDR3 is CASSLATTSDPYNEQFF. CDR3 nucleotides: TGTGCCAGCAGCTTAGCGACAACTAGCGACCCCTACAATGAGCAGTTCTTC.

The chain has TRBV7-9 and TRBJ2-1; 7 bases match TRBD1. V was pared by 5 bases and J by 3 bases, with 7 bases of the junction left unmatched. The CDR3 has 15 residues. Germline CDR1 reads SEHNR; CDR2 reads FQNEAQ (reference sequence). The CDR3 nucleotides read TGTGCCAGCAGCCCTCGGGACAGACTCTACAATGAGCAGTTCTTC. Translating it yields CASSPRDRLYNEQFF.